This T cell receptor (beta chain) is from a study of blood T cell repertoires in COVID-19. Study at large: COVID-19 samples from acute and convalescent phases originated in the United States, Italy and Spain.

The CDR3 length is 14 residues. Germline V gene sequence: CDR1 KGHSH, CDR2 LQKENI. V gave up 3 bases and J gave up 4 bases; unmatched junction bases: 3. Source study methods: Reference gene primers were amplified, and this amplification served to estimate nucleated cell counts. Assay used: immunoSEQ multiplex PCR; TCRdb lists only in-frame clones, some missing. That table supplies the V and J calls and clone size; D and trimming were determined from the DNA. The sample has 650,000 to 800,000 clones, more than 80% seen once. The source of this sequence is a woman under 30 with acute or convalescent COVID-19. The chain uses TRBV18 and TRBJ2-1, with 7 nucleotides matching TRBD2. Sequenced input: peripheral blood. In DNA form, the CDR3 reads TGTGCCAGCTCACCGGGGACTAAGTACAATGAGCAGTTCTTC. Amino acids: CASSPGTKYNEQFF. The whole variable domain, remainder taken from reference TRBV18 and TRBJ2-1, is NAGVMQNPRHLVRRRGQEARLRCSPMKGHSHVYWYRQLPEEGLKFMVYLQKENIIDESGMPKERFSAEFPKEGPSILRIQQVVRGDSAAYFCASSPGTKYNEQFFGPGTRLTVL.